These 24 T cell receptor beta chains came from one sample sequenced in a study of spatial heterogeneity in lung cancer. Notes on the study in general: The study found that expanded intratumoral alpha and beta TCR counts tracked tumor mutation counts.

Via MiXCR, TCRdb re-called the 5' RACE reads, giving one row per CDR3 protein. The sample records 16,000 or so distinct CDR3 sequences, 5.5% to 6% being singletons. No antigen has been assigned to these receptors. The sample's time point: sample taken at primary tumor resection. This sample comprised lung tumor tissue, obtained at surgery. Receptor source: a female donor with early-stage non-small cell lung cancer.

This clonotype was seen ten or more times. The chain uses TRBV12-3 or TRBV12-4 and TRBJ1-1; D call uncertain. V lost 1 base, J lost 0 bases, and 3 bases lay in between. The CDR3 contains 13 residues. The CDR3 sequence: CASSLGVNTEAFF. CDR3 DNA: TGTGCCAGCAGTTTAGGCGTGAACACTGAAGCTTTCTTT.

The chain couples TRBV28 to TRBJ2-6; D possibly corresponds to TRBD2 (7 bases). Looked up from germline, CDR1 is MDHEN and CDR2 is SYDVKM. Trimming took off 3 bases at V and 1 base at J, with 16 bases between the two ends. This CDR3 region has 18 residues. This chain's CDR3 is CASSLRRGRGSGANVLTF. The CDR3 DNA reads TGTGCCAGCAGTTTGAGGCGGGGGCGAGGGTCTGGGGCCAACGTCCTGACTTTC.

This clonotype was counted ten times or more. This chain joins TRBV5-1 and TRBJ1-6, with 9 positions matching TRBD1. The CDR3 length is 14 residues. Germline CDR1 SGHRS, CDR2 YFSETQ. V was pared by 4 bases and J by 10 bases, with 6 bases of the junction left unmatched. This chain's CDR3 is CASSKDRGGSPLHF. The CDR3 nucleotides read TGCGCCAGCAGCAAGGACAGGGGAGGCTCACCCCTCCACTTT.

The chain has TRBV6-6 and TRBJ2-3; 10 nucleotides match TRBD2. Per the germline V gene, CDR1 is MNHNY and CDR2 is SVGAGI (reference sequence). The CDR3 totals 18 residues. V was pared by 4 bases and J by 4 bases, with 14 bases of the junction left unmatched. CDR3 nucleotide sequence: TGTGCCAGCAGTTCCACAAGCGGGAGGGCCGGTTCCGCAGATACGCAGTATTTT. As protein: CASSSTSGRAGSADTQYF.

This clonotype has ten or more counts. The CDR3 nucleotides are TGTGCCAGCAGGGATCCATACAGGGGGCCTAACACTGAAGCTTTCTTT. It specifies CASRDPYRGPNTEAFF. The V call is TRBV7-8, the J call TRBJ1-1; TRBD1 matches at 9 bases. CDR1 and CDR2 from the germline V gene are SGHVS and FQNEAQ. The CDR3 covers 16 residues. V shed 6 bases and J 2 bases; nucleotides not matched to a gene: 10.

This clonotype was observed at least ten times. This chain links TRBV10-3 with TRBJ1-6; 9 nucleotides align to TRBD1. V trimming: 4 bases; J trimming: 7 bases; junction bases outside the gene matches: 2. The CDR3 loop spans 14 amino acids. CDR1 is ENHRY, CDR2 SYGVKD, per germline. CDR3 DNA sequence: TGTGCCATCAGTGTCGGGACAGGGAATTCACCCCTCCACTTT. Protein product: CAISVGTGNSPLHF.

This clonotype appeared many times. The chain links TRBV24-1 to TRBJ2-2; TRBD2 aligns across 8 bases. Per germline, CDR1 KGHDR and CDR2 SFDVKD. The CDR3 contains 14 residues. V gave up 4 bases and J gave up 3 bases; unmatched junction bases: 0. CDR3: CATSELADTGELFF. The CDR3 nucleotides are TGTGCCACCAGTGAACTAGCGGACACCGGGGAGCTGTTTTTT.

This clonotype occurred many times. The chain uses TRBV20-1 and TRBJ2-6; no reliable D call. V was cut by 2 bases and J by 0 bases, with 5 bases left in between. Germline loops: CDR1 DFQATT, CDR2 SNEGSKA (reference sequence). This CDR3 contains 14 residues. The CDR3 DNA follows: TGCAGTGCTAGATATGGCTCTGGGGCCAACGTCCTGACTTTC. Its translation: CSARYGSGANVLTF.

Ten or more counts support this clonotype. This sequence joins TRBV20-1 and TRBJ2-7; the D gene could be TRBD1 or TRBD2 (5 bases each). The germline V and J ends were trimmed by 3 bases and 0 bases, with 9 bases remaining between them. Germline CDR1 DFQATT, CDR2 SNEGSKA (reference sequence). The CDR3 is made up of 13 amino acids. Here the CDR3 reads CSASGALSYEQYF. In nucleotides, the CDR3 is TGCAGTGCTAGCGGGGCTCTCTCCTACGAGCAGTACTTC.

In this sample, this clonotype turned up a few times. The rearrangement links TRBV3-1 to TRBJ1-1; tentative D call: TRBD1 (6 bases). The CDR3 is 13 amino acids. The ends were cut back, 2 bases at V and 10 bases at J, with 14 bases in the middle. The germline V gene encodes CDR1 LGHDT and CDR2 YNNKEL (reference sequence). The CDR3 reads CASSQTGKGAAFF. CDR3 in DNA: TGTGCCAGCAGCCAAACAGGGAAGGGTGCAGCTTTCTTT.

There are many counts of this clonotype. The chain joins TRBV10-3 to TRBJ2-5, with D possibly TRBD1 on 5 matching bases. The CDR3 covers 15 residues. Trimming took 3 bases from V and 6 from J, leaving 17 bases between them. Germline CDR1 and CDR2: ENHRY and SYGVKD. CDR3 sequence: CAISDVQGAVKTQYF. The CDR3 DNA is TGTGCCATCAGTGATGTGCAGGGCGCTGTAAAGACCCAGTACTTC.

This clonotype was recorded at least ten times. The CDR3 here is CSARESFRGPYEQYF. The CDR3 DNA follows: TGCAGTGCTAGAGAGTCCTTCCGGGGGCCCTACGAGCAGTACTTC. V is TRBV20-1 and J is TRBJ2-7; either TRBD1 or TRBD2 may fit D (6 bases each). The CDR3 spans 15 residues. CDR1 is DFQATT and CDR2 is SNEGSKA in the germline V gene (reference sequence). With 0 bases removed from V and 2 bases from J, the gap between germline ends came to 14 bases.

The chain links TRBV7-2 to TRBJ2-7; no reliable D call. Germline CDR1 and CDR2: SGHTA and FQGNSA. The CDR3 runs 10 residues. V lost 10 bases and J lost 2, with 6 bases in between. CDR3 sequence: CATRPYEQYF. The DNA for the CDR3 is TGTGCCACCAGACCCTACGAGCAGTACTTC.

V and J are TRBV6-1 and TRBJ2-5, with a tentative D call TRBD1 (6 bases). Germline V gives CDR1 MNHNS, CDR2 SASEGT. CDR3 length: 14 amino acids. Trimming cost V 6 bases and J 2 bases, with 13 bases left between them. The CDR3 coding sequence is TGTGCCAGCAGCCGACATGGACAGCAAGAGACCCAGTACTTC. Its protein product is CASSRHGQQETQYF.

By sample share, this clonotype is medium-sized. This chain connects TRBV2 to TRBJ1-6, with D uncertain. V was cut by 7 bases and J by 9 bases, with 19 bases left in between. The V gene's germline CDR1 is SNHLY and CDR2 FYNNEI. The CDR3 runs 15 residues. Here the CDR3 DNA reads TGTGCCAGCACAATCCTCGGTGACTTTCGTTCACCCCTCCACTTT. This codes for CASTILGDFRSPLHF.

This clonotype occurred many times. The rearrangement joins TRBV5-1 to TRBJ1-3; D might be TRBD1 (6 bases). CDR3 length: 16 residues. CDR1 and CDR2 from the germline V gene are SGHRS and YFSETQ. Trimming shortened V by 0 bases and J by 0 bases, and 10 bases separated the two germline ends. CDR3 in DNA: TGCGCCAGCAGCTTGGAACAGGGATTCTCTGGAAACACCATATATTTT. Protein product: CASSLEQGFSGNTIYF.

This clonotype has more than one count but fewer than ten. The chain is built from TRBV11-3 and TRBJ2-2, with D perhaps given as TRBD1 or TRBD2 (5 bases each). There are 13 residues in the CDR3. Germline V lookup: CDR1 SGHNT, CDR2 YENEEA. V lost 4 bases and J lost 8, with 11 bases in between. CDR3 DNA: TGTGCCAGCAGCTCCAGGGACCCAGGGGAGCTGTTTTTT. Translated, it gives CASSSRDPGELFF.

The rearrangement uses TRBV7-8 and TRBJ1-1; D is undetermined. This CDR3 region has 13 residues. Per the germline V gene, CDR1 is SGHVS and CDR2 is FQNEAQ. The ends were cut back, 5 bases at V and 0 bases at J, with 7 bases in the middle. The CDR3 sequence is CASSDRMNTEAFF. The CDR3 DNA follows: TGTGCCAGCAGCGATAGGATGAACACTGAAGCTTTCTTT.

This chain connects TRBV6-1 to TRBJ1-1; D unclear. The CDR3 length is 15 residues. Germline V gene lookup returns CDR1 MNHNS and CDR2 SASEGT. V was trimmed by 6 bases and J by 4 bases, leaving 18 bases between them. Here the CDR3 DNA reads TGTGCCAGCAGGAGGGAGATTGGGAGCGTCACTGAAGCTTTCTTT. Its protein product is CASRREIGSVTEAFF.

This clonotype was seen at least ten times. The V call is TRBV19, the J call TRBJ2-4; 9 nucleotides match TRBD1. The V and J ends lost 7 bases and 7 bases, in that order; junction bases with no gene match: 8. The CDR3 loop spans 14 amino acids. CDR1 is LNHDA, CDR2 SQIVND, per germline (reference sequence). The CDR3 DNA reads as TGTGCCAGTACTCGGACAGGGGAGGGGAACATTCAGTACTTC. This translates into CASTRTGEGNIQYF.

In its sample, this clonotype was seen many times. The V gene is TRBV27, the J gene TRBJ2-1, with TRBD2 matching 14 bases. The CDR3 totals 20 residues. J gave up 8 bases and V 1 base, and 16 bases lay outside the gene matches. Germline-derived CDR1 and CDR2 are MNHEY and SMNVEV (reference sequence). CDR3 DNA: TGTGCCAGCAGTTTATACGGCCTACACCCGGGACTAGCGGGAGCCTATGAGCAGTTCTTC. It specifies CASSLYGLHPGLAGAYEQFF.

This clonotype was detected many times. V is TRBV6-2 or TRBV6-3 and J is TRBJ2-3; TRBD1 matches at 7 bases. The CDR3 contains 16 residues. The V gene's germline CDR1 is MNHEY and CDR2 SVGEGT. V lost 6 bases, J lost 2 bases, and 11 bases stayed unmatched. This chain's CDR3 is CASRISATGYTDTQYF. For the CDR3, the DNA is TGTGCCAGCAGAATCTCCGCGACAGGGTACACAGATACGCAGTATTTT.

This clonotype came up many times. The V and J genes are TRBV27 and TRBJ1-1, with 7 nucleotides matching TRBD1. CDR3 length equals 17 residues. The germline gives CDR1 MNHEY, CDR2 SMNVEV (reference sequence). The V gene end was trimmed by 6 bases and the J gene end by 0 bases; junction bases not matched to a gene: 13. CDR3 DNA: TGTGCCAGCAGCACCTTGACAGGGTATCGAATGAACACTGAAGCTTTCTTT. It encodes CASSTLTGYRMNTEAFF.

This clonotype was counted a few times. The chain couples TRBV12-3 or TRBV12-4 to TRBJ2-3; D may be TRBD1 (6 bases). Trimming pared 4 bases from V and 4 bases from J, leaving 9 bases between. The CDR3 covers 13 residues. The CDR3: CASSSGHPDTQYF. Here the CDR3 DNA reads TGTGCCAGCAGTTCGGGACACCCAGATACGCAGTATTTT.